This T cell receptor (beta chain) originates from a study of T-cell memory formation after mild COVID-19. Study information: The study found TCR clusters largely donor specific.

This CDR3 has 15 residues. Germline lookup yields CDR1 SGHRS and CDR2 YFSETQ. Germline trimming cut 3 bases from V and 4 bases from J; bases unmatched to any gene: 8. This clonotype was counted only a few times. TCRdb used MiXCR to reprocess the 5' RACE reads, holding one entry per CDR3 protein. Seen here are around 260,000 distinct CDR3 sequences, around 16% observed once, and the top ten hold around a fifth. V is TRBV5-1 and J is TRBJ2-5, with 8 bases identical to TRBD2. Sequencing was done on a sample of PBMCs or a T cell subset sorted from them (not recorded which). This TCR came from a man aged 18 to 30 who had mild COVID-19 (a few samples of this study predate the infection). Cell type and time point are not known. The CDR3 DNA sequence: TGCGCCAGCAGCTCTACCGGGACTAGTCGAGAGACCCAGTACTTC. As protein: CASSSTGTSRETQYF.